Presented here are 17 T cell receptor beta chains from one specimen sequenced in a study of blood T cells in healthy people across ages. Primers used in a second PCR of roughly 7 to 12 cycles were a sample-barcoded 5' primer and a J-beta primer mix. TCRdb independently ran MiXCR on the 5' RACE reads; one entry per CDR3 protein. The table shows under 800,000 distinct CDR3 sequences, with roughly 43% occurring only once. The sequenced sample consisted of blood. These receptors were collected from a woman aged 55-70 years in good health.

This clonotype was seen a handful of times. The chain recombines TRBV24-1 with TRBJ2-6, with D unresolved. The CDR3 runs 15 residues. Trimming shortened V by 2 bases and J by 0 bases, and 4 bases separated the two germline ends. Germline V gives CDR1 KGHDR, CDR2 SFDVKD. In nucleotides, the CDR3 is TGTGCCACCAGTGATTCCAACTCTGGGGCCAACGTCCTGACTTTC. It encodes CATSDSNSGANVLTF.

The chain employs TRBV7-6 and TRBJ2-3, with unresolved D. Trimming took off 4 bases at V and 1 base at J, with 12 bases between the two ends. The CDR3 loop spans 15 amino acids. Germline loops: CDR1 SGHVS, CDR2 FNYEAQ. CDR3 bases: TGTGCCAGCAGCTCCCGTCCACAGCGCACAGATACGCAGTATTTT. This gives the protein CASSSRPQRTDTQYF.

This rearrangement joins TRBV30 to TRBJ2-1; D call uncertain. Trimming stripped 3 bases from V and 5 bases from J, with 14 bases between. CDR1 and CDR2 (germline): GTSNPN, SVGIG (reference sequence). The CDR3 covers 14 residues. The CDR3: CAWRIGTANNEQFF. Here the CDR3 DNA reads TGTGCCTGGAGAATAGGCACCGCCAACAATGAGCAGTTCTTC. The full variable domain, in which reference TRBV30 and TRBJ2-1 provide the parts outside the CDR3, is SQTIHQWPATLVQPVGSPLSLECTVEGTSNPNLYWYRQAAGRGLQLLFYSVGIGQISSEVPQNLSASRPQDRQFILSSKKLLLSDSGFYLCAWRIGTANNEQFFGPGTRLTVL.

CDR3 residues: CSASGTAESEKLFF. The CDR3 bases are TGCAGCGCCTCGGGAACGGCCGAGAGTGAAAAACTGTTTTTT. The V gene is TRBV29-1, the J gene TRBJ1-4; unclear D gene. This CDR3 has 14 amino acids. From germline, CDR1 is SQVTM and CDR2 ANQGSEA. Trimming left V 7 bases short and J 7 bases short, with 19 bases between.

The chain uses TRBV25-1 and TRBJ2-5; D is ambiguous. Trimming took off 2 bases at V and 5 bases at J, with 12 bases between the two ends. Germline values: CDR1 MGHDK, CDR2 SYGVNS. This CDR3 spans 14 amino acids. The CDR3 loop reads CASSELLVTETQYF. In DNA, the CDR3 is TGTGCCAGCAGTGAACTTTTAGTCACGGAGACCCAGTACTTC.

This sequence joins TRBV7-2 and TRBJ2-5, with 7 positions matching TRBD1. CDR1 and CDR2 (germline): SGHTA, FQGNSA. The V segment lost 5 bases and the J segment 5 bases; nucleotides outside the gene matches: 5. The CDR3 spans 13 residues. The CDR3 here is CASSTDRRETQYF. The CDR3 DNA reads as TGTGCCAGCAGCACGGACAGGAGGGAGACCCAGTACTTC.

The chain uses TRBV18 and TRBJ1-1; perhaps TRBD1 as D (5 bases). V lost 3 bases to trimming and J lost 10 bases, with 18 bases between them. Germline assignment: CDR1 KGHSH and CDR2 LQKENI. The CDR3 is 14 residues long. DNA of the CDR3: TGTGCCAGCTCACCCTTACGGGACGGCCAGGGAGCTTTCTTT. This encodes CASSPLRDGQGAFF.

This chain links TRBV5-1 with TRBJ2-1; perhaps TRBD2 as D (8 bases). The DNA end is a closer match to TRBJ2-7, so the J assignment may be wrong. Germline lookup yields CDR1 SGHRS and CDR2 YFSETQ. CDR3 length: 18 residues. The CDR3 reads CASSLGTSSKGAYNEQYF. The CDR3 DNA is TGCGCCAGCAGCTTGGGGACTAGCTCAAAGGGGGCCTACAATGAGCAGTACTTC.

The chain couples TRBV6-6 to TRBJ2-1; 9 nucleotides align to TRBD1. In germline, CDR1 is MNHNY, CDR2 SVGAGI (reference sequence). The CDR3 runs 15 residues. Trimming removed 2 bases from V and 6 bases from J; junction bases left unmatched: 5. CDR3: CASSYQGTGINEQFF. CDR3 nucleotide sequence: TGTGCCAGCAGTTACCAAGGGACAGGGATCAATGAGCAGTTCTTC.

This rearrangement joins TRBV20-1 to TRBJ1-1; D is possibly TRBD1 (5 bases). The CDR3 has 11 amino acids. The V and J ends lost 6 bases and 5 bases respectively, with 10 bases between them. Germline V gene sequence: CDR1 DFQATT, CDR2 SNEGSKA (reference sequence). CDR3 in DNA: TGCAGTGCATGGGACCAGACTGAAGCTTTCTTT. This sequence encodes CSAWDQTEAFF.

In this sample, this clonotype turned up a few times. DNA of the CDR3: TGCAGTGCTAGACCCGGGACAGGGGGCGACGAGCAGTACTTC. Amino acids: CSARPGTGGDEQYF. The gene calls are TRBV20-1 and TRBJ2-7, with TRBD1 matching over 12 bases. This CDR3 has 14 residues. The V segment lost 2 bases and the J segment 5 bases; nucleotides outside the gene matches: 4. CDR1 is DFQATT, CDR2 SNEGSKA, per germline (reference sequence).

The CDR3 coding sequence is TGTGCCAGCAGACCCTTAACTAGCGGAGGCACAGATACGCAGTATTTT. It is translated as CASRPLTSGGTDTQYF. The chain recombines TRBV12-3 or TRBV12-4 with TRBJ2-3; 8 nucleotides agree with TRBD2. The CDR3 is 16 amino acids. V lost 6 bases to trimming and J lost 1 base; unmatched junction nucleotides: 9.

The chain couples TRBV30 to TRBJ1-2, with TRBD1 as a possible D gene (5 bases). Deletions cut 7 bases from V and 7 bases from J, with 13 bases between. CDR1 is GTSNPN, CDR2 SVGIG, per germline (reference sequence). The CDR3 runs 11 residues. The CDR3 DNA follows: TGTGCCTTGAATGCAGGGTCTGGCTACACCTTC. This gives the protein CALNAGSGYTF.

This clonotype was recorded a few times. The chain joins TRBV5-1 to TRBJ2-5; D not resolved. The CDR3 has 13 amino acids. Germline V gene lookup returns CDR1 SGHRS and CDR2 YFSETQ. The V gene lost 0 bases and the J gene lost 4 bases, with 7 bases spanning the gap. The chain's CDR3 is CASSLDALETQYF. The CDR3 region has the DNA TGCGCCAGCAGCTTGGACGCGTTAGAGACCCAGTACTTC.

The V call is TRBV9, the J call TRBJ1-1; TRBD1 matches 7 bases. CDR3 size: 15 residues. Per germline, CDR1 SGDLS and CDR2 YYNGEE. V was pared by 4 bases and J by 6 bases, with 12 bases of the junction left unmatched. The CDR3 DNA reads TGTGCCAGCAGCCCTAAGGAGGGGGCTACGGCTGAAGCTTTCTTT. This translates into CASSPKEGATAEAFF.

The J gene is TRBJ2-7, the V gene TRBV25-1; no definite D call. This CDR3 region has 12 residues. V gave up 9 bases and J gave up 6 bases, with 15 bases separating them. The V gene's germline CDR1 is MGHDK and CDR2 SYGVNS. CDR3 sequence (DNA): TGTGCCAGTACTGACCGAGCGTGCGAGCAGTACTTC. Translated: CASTDRACEQYF.

In the case of this clonotype: The conserved final phenylalanine or tryptophan is absent from the CDR3, which likely points to a read error. The chain is built from TRBV5-1 and TRBJ1-1; possible D gene TRBD1, 5 bases. The V end was cut by 3 bases, the J end by 1 base, with 13 bases between. The CDR3 spans 15 residues. Germline loops: CDR1 SGHRS, CDR2 YFSETQ. CDR3 loop: CASSSLPGQNTEAFV. The CDR3, as DNA: TGCGCCAGCAGCTCCCTCCCCGGACAGAACACTGAAGCTTTCGTT.